A selection of T cell receptor beta chains follows, all from one sample in a study of T-cell memory formation after mild COVID-19. TCRdb reprocessed the 5' RACE reads with MiXCR, giving one entry per CDR3 protein. The data contain approximately 400,000 distinct CDR3 sequences, over 15% of them singletons. The sample taken for sequencing was PBMCs or a T cell subset sorted from them (not recorded which). The receptors come from a man aged 18 to 30 who had mild COVID-19 (a few samples of this study predate the infection). Cell type and time point are not known. Each CDR3 is given with its conserved first and last residue.

V: TRBV4-1; J: TRBJ1-2; CDR3: CASSQGEAANYGYTF
V: TRBV7-3; J: TRBJ2-5; CDR3: CASSRGGLAGQETQYF
V: TRBV7-6; J: TRBJ2-2; CDR3: CASSLWSGTNTGELFF
V: TRBV4-2; J: TRBJ2-2; CDR3: CDSSHAGHPNTGELFF
V: TRBV5-1; J: TRBJ1-4; CDR3: CASSRTGEKLFF
V: TRBV7-3; J: TRBJ2-1; CDR3: CASSPSVSDYNEQFF
V: TRBV12-3/TRBV12-4; J: TRBJ2-3; CDR3: CASRPDSTGGADTQYF
V: TRBV12-5; J: TRBJ2-1; CDR3: CASGLEGLVREQFF
V: TRBV7-7; J: TRBJ2-2; CDR3: CASSRNQGSGELFF
V: TRBV13; J: TRBJ2-1; CDR3: CASSLGRLAGNEQFF
V: TRBV7-2; J: TRBJ2-5; CDR3: CASSLERGLQETQYF
V: TRBV20-1; J: TRBJ2-7; CDR3: CSARVEAGPYEQYF
V: TRBV6-6; J: TRBJ2-2; CDR3: CASSYRGTTRMSTGELFF
V: TRBV6-5; J: TRBJ2-3; CDR3: CASSYGTGGTDTQYF
V: TRBV5-1; J: TRBJ2-4; CDR3: CASTDRDQAKNIQYF
V: TRBV24-1; J: TRBJ2-1; CDR3: CATSAGLPNNEQFF
V: TRBV18; J: TRBJ1-5; CDR3: CASSHGDRGSGQPQHF
V: TRBV20-1; J: TRBJ2-5; CDR3: CSAPAQQETQYF
V: TRBV7-2; J: TRBJ1-6; CDR3: CASSPGGAALHF
V: TRBV12-3/TRBV12-4; J: TRBJ1-5; CDR3: CASRGQYQPQHF
V: TRBV10-1; J: TRBJ1-6; CDR3: CASSESTRESPLHF
V: TRBV7-9; J: TRBJ1-1; CDR3: CASSLTMNTEAFF
V: TRBV6-2/TRBV6-3; J: TRBJ2-1; CDR3: CASTGIYNEQFF
V: TRBV7-3; J: TRBJ2-1; CDR3: CASSSGTHSYNEQFF
V: TRBV7-9; J: TRBJ1-2; CDR3: CASSLAAREQNYGYTF
V: TRBV14; J: TRBJ1-6; CDR3: CASSFSNSPLHF
V: TRBV20-1; J: TRBJ2-1; CDR3: CSAGARHNEQFF
V: TRBV7-8; J: TRBJ1-3; CDR3: CASSLKSQRTAIYF
V: TRBV2; J: TRBJ1-2; CDR3: CAVTENYGYTF
V: TRBV6-5; J: TRBJ1-2; CDR3: CASSYRQGYGYTF
V: TRBV2; J: TRBJ2-6; CDR3: CASSASSGANVLTF
V: TRBV29-1; J: TRBJ2-2; CDR3: CSVEDYRDANTGELFF
V: TRBV29-1; J: TRBJ1-6; CDR3: CSASGTGAKSPLHF
V: TRBV6-6; J: TRBJ1-5; CDR3: CASSRTKYQPQHF
V: TRBV3-1; J: TRBJ2-7; CDR3: CASSLLSYEQYF
V: TRBV6-5; J: TRBJ1-2; CDR3: CASSYSWDANYGYTF
V: TRBV20-1; J: TRBJ2-4; CDR3: CSALLAGGNKNIQYF
V: TRBV27; J: TRBJ2-3; CDR3: CASSYQLPLQAQGGDTQYF
V: TRBV12-3/TRBV12-4; J: TRBJ2-1; CDR3: CASKGGDEQFF
V: TRBV29-1; J: TRBJ1-2; CDR3: CSAEDRNYGYTF
V: TRBV5-1; J: TRBJ2-1; CDR3: CASSLDPGVSWNEQFF
V: TRBV20-1; J: TRBJ1-1; CDR3: CSAIEGQGRAEAFF
V: TRBV27; J: TRBJ1-6; CDR3: CASSLRDGWSPLHF
V: TRBV7-9; J: TRBJ1-6; CDR3: CASSAHRESSYNSPLHF
V: TRBV7-3; J: TRBJ2-1; CDR3: CASSSSGTSGVYEQFF
V: TRBV5-6; J: NA; CDR3: CASSSIQGSSYNEQFF
V: TRBV20-1; J: TRBJ2-5; CDR3: CSARIPSDRRETQYF